Sequencing of this T cell receptor (beta chain) was carried out in a study of T cells in Graves' hyperthyroidism and ophthalmopathy. Study-wide findings and caveats: Among thyroid clonotypes expanded above 0.001, most also appeared in blood. A model of 13 V-J features distinguished ophthalmopathy from stable hyperthyroidism.

Uncontrolled infection, other autoimmune disease, pregnancy and lactation each barred patients from inclusion. This clonotype appeared a few times. Its specificity is unknown. Trimming removed 0 bases at V and 5 bases at J, with 8 bases between. CDR1 and CDR2 from the germline V gene are SGHRS and YFSETQ. The CDR3 consists of 14 residues. Authors of the study amplified TCR beta CDR3 regions from RNA transcripts. HTBI primers were the set used in a first-round RT-PCR of the TCR CDR3. TCRdb independently ran MiXCR on the multiplex PCR reads; one entry per CDR3 protein. In the table there are 600,000 to 700,000 distinct CDR3 sequences, 40% to 55% of which are singletons.

The chain links TRBV5-1 to TRBJ1-4; D is unclear. The TCR was taken from an adult man with Graves' disease, either hyperthyroidism or ophthalmopathy (not recorded which). The sequencing sample was made of peripheral blood or thyroid tissue (not recorded which). The CDR3 sequence is CASSLGPSNEKLFF. Here the CDR3 DNA reads TGCGCCAGCAGCTTGGGACCAAGCAATGAAAAACTGTTTTTT.